The source of this TCR beta chain is a study of T cells in pancreatic ductal adenocarcinoma. Study conclusions and caveats: Tumor and blood clonality did not differ significantly, about 0.11 versus 0.078. Results skew toward the minority of patients with early-stage disease. Tumor samples had fewer productive templates and about 8-fold fewer unique clonotypes than blood. Tumor-versus-blood clonality comparisons may be biased toward lower tumor diversity.

No neoadjuvant therapy was given to the selected pancreatic ductal adenocarcinoma patients before their surgery. Here immunoSEQ multiplex PCR was the method, and the copy in TCRdb shows in-frame clones only, minus some. The data contain approximately 19,000 clones, more than 70% of them singletons. This clone was counted a single time. No antigen is known for it. The sequenced sample consisted of PBMCs. The clonotype originates from a human donor with pancreatic ductal adenocarcinoma.

This CDR3 reads CASSYSGQVEKLFF. The CDR3 region has the DNA TGTGCCAGCAGTTACTCGGGACAGGTAGAAAAACTGTTTTTT. The genes are TRBV6-7 and TRBJ1-4; TRBD1 matches at 8 bases. Being an ORF, TRBV6-7 has a function that is uncertain. V lost 0 bases to trimming and J lost 8 bases; unmatched junction nucleotides: 2. The CDR3 contains 14 residues.